What follows describes a single TCR beta chain. Antigen: not known. Assay: immunoSEQ multiplex PCR; the TCRdb copy retains only in-frame clones and omits some. Counted here are roughly 35,000 clones, 73% occurring once; the ten biggest clones make up 30% to 50%. This sample is drawn from a study of T cells in tumors after PD-1 blockade. Study at large: No patient had prior checkpoint blockade, systemic immunosuppression, or radiotherapy within 4 weeks. Blood samples averaged roughly 110,000 templates (range about 22,000-260,000) and 35,000 or so unique clonotypes. Daily vismodegib 150 mg continued in a subset of anti-PD-1-treated patients.

Whole-study findings and limits: Some novel exhausted tumor clones appeared in pre-treatment blood, suggesting peripheral recruitment.

The germline V gene has CDR1 MNHEY and CDR2 SVGEGT. The V and J ends lost 5 bases and 0 bases respectively, with 14 bases between them. The CDR3 contains 16 residues. Sequenced here: PBMCs, sampled after anti-PD-1 treatment. This chain connects TRBV6-2 or TRBV6-3 to TRBJ2-1; no clear D gene. The receptor's source is a human donor with basal cell carcinoma. CDR3 sequence reads: CASSLGLLRSYNEQFF. For the CDR3, the DNA is TGTGCCAGCAGTCTGGGCCTACTCCGCTCCTACAATGAGCAGTTCTTC.